The 25 T cell receptor beta chains reported below all come from one sample, sequenced in a study of blood T cell repertoires in COVID-19. Repertoires were generated with immunoSEQ multiplex PCR, while TCRdb's copy carries only in-frame clones and drops some. The top ten hold roughly 9.7% of the sample, which has roughly 9,000 clones, roughly nine tenths seen once. The source material was peripheral blood. These receptors were taken from a man in his 60s with acute or convalescent COVID-19.

J is TRBJ2-7 and V is TRBV10-3; perhaps TRBD2 as D (5 bases). Per the germline V gene, CDR1 is ENHRY and CDR2 is SYGVKD. CDR3 length: 12 residues. Trimming removed 2 bases from V and 4 bases from J, with 6 bases in between. CDR3 protein: CAISERGYEQYF. CDR3 coding DNA: TGTGCCATCAGTGAGCGGGGTTACGAGCAGTACTTC.

The sample holds one count of this clone. The chain couples TRBV5-5 to TRBJ2-3; D may be TRBD2 (5 bases). Trimming took off 2 bases at V and 5 bases at J, with 12 bases between the two ends. The CDR3 is made up of 14 amino acids. Germline V CDR1 and CDR2: SGHKS, YYEKEE (reference sequence). CDR3 region: CASSFGYGGDTQYF. As DNA, the CDR3 is TGTGCCAGCAGCTTTGGGTACGGAGGAGATACGCAGTATTTT.

V is TRBV19 and J is TRBJ1-4; tentatively, D is TRBD1 (6 bases). The CDR3 extends over 15 amino acids. V lost 7 bases and J lost 0, with 12 bases in between. Germline CDR1 and CDR2: LNHDA and SQIVND (reference sequence). CDR3 residues: CASKDSPATNEKLFF. CDR3 in DNA: TGTGCCAGTAAGGACAGTCCGGCAACTAATGAAAAACTGTTTTTT.

The V gene is TRBV4-3, the J gene TRBJ1-2, with TRBD1 matching over 8 bases. The V segment lost 1 base and the J segment 4 bases; nucleotides outside the gene matches: 8. This CDR3 is built from 16 residues. CDR1 and CDR2 (germline): LGHNA, YSLEER. In DNA, the CDR3 is TGCGCCAGCAGCCAAGGGAGGACAGGGTTAAGCTATGGCTACACCTTC. The encoded protein is CASSQGRTGLSYGYTF.

This clone is deemed medium-sized. The chain combines TRBV30 with TRBJ2-1, with 9 positions matching TRBD2. This CDR3 comprises 12 residues. Germline CDR1 GTSNPN, CDR2 SVGIG (reference sequence). V lost 3 bases to trimming and J lost 10 bases; unmatched junction nucleotides: 4. The CDR3: CAWRGLAEEQFF. CDR3 coding DNA: TGTGCCTGGAGGGGACTAGCTGAGGAGCAGTTCTTC.

The rearrangement links TRBV30 to TRBJ2-1, with 15 bases identical to TRBD2. Germline CDR1 GTSNPN, CDR2 SVGIG (reference sequence). V was clipped by 4 bases and J by 8 bases; unmatched bases: 15. The CDR3 length is 18 residues. The DNA for the CDR3 is TGTGCCTGGATCCCCCGTGAACTGGGGACTAGCGGGAGGTATGAGCAGTTCTTC. This gives the protein CAWIPRELGTSGRYEQFF.

The chain employs TRBV6-5 and TRBJ2-7, with a possible D match to TRBD2 (6 bases). V was clipped by 2 bases and J by 6 bases, with 11 bases between them. The CDR3 is made up of 13 amino acids. Looked up from germline, CDR1 is MNHEY and CDR2 is SVGAGI. The CDR3, as DNA: TGTGCCAGCAGTTACGAGGGACTCCTCGAGCAGTACTTC. This sequence encodes CASSYEGLLEQYF.

The J gene is TRBJ1-1, the V gene TRBV11-2; D is unclear. V shed 5 bases and J shed 4 bases, with 14 bases lying between them. The CDR3 totals 14 residues. Germline assignment: CDR1 SGHAT and CDR2 FQNNGV. The CDR3 DNA reads TGTGCCAGCAGCCAATCAGCGTTTTCCACTGAAGCTTTCTTT. Protein sequence: CASSQSAFSTEAFF.

The V and J genes are TRBV19 and TRBJ1-5, with TRBD1 matching 7 bases. Trimming took 5 bases from V and 0 from J; bases not matched to a gene: 7. This CDR3 comprises 16 residues. The germline V gene has CDR1 LNHDA and CDR2 SQIVND (reference sequence). The CDR3, as DNA: TGTGCCAGTAGTGCCCGGGACAGACGTAGCAATCAGCCCCAGCATTTT. Protein product: CASSARDRRSNQPQHF.

The chain carries TRBV28 and TRBJ2-7; a weak D match, TRBD1 (7 bases). Germline V gives CDR1 MDHEN, CDR2 SYDVKM. Trimming took 6 bases from V and 0 from J, leaving 12 bases between them. The CDR3 is 14 residues long. Written as DNA, the CDR3 is TGTGCCAGCAGCCCAGGGGGGAGCTCCTACGAGCAGTACGTC. As protein: CASSPGGSSYEQYV.

This rearrangement joins TRBV7-9 to TRBJ2-2; D call uncertain. The germline V gene has CDR1 SEHNR and CDR2 FQNEAQ (reference sequence). V was shortened by 6 bases and J by 6 bases, with 11 bases between the two germline ends. The CDR3 runs to 13 residues. The CDR3 spells CASRPSGPGELFF. The CDR3 bases are TGTGCCAGCAGACCCTCAGGCCCCGGGGAGCTGTTTTTT.

This clone has a single count. The J gene is TRBJ2-3, the V gene TRBV28; a weak D match, TRBD1 (6 bases). There are 14 residues in the CDR3. The germline V gene encodes CDR1 MDHEN and CDR2 SYDVKM. The V end lost 5 bases, the J end lost 2 bases, and 11 bases lay between the germline ends. In DNA form, the CDR3 reads TGTGCCAGCAGTGTTACAGGGCTCACAGATACGCAGTATTTT. Translating it yields CASSVTGLTDTQYF.

The chain has TRBV27 and TRBJ2-1; the match to TRBD1 covers 10 bases. Germline V gene data show CDR1 as MNHEY and CDR2 as SMNVEV (reference sequence). The length of the CDR3 is 15 residues. The trim removed 9 bases at V and 0 bases at J, leaving 5 bases unmatched. The CDR3 sequence is CASRQGAFSYNEQFF. CDR3 nucleotide sequence: TGTGCCAGTAGACAGGGGGCCTTCTCCTACAATGAGCAGTTCTTC.

The J gene is TRBJ2-3, the V gene TRBV5-1, with 9 bases lining up with TRBD1. CDR1 SGHRS and CDR2 YFSETQ come from the germline V gene. Trimming took 9 bases from V and 3 from J; bases not matched to a gene: 5. The CDR3 covers 13 residues. The CDR3 DNA reads as TGCGCCACACGGACAGGGGTGACAGATACGCAGTATTTT. Translated: CATRTGVTDTQYF.

There are a few counts of this clone. The chain recombines TRBV10-3 with TRBJ2-7, with D unresolved. The CDR3 is made up of 12 amino acids. Trimming stripped 3 bases from V and 4 bases from J, with 7 bases between. CDR1 and CDR2 (germline): ENHRY, SYGVKD. Here the CDR3 reads CAISENGYEQYV. The CDR3 DNA follows: TGTGCCATCAGTGAAAACGGGTACGAGCAGTACGTC.

The rearrangement links TRBV6-5 to TRBJ1-1; D possibly corresponds to TRBD1 (5 bases). V dropped 6 bases and J dropped 1 base, with 9 bases sitting between them. The CDR3 length is 13 residues. The germline V gene has CDR1 MNHEY and CDR2 SVGAGI. CDR3 amino acids: CASSPTENTEAFF. DNA of the CDR3: TGTGCCAGCAGCCCGACAGAGAACACTGAAGCTTTCTTT.

There are a few counts of this clone. The rearrangement joins TRBV7-9 to TRBJ1-4; tentative D call: TRBD1 (6 bases). V dropped 4 bases and J dropped 5 bases, with 11 bases sitting between them. The V gene's germline CDR1 is SEHNR and CDR2 FQNEAQ (reference sequence). The CDR3 has 14 amino acids. The DNA for the CDR3 is TGTGCCAGCAGCTCGACAGGAACGAATGAAAAACTGTTTTTT. This translates into CASSSTGTNEKLFF.

The chain recombines TRBV9 with TRBJ2-1; D is ambiguous. V lost 0 bases and J lost 2, with 12 bases in between. The CDR3 totals 16 residues. CDR1 SGDLS and CDR2 YYNGEE come from the germline V gene. CDR3 DNA: TGTGCCAGCAGCGTAGGTCGACTGGAGACCTACAATGAGCAGTTCTTC. Residues: CASSVGRLETYNEQFF.

The chain combines TRBV29-1 with TRBJ2-3, with D perhaps matching TRBD2 (6 bases). CDR1 is SQVTM and CDR2 is ANQGSEA in the germline V gene. The ends were cut back, 3 bases at V and 7 bases at J, with 17 bases in the middle. This CDR3 is 14 amino acids long. For the CDR3, the DNA is TGCAGCGTTGATAAAAGGGAGGCGGTCCATACGCAGTATTTT. Its protein is CSVDKREAVHTQYF.

The chain has TRBV5-8 and TRBJ2-1; 8 nucleotides line up with TRBD2. Germline values: CDR1 SGHTS, CDR2 YDEGEE. With 4 bases clipped from V and 6 bases from J, the junction kept 9 bases outside the gene matches. The CDR3 is 15 residues long. The CDR3 DNA sequence: TGTGCCAGCAGCGAGAGCGGGAGCAGGGTCAATGAGCAGTTCTTC. It is translated as CASSESGSRVNEQFF.

This sequence joins TRBV12-1 and TRBJ2-7; the table assigns TRBD2, which was not confirmed against the DNA. TRBV12-1 is a known pseudogene. CDR3 length equals 16 residues. In nucleotides, the CDR3 is TGTGCCAGCAACCAACGCGCGGGGGTATCGTCCTACGAGCAGTACTTC. Translation gives CASNQRAGVSSYEQYF.

The CDR3 loop reads CASSQGDTGDYGYTF. CDR3 in DNA: TGTGCCAGCAGCCAAGGAGACACAGGGGACTATGGCTACACCTTC. This chain connects TRBV3-1 (or the pseudogene TRBV3-2) to TRBJ1-2, with 7 bases lining up with TRBD1. With V trimmed by 1 base and J by 3 bases, 5 bases remained unmatched. Germline CDR1 reads LGHDT; CDR2 reads YNNKEL (reference sequence). The CDR3 consists of 15 residues.

The rearrangement joins TRBV16 to TRBJ1-2, with 11 bases aligning to TRBD1. This CDR3 contains 15 residues. With V trimmed by 4 bases and J by 7 bases, 8 bases remained unmatched. The germline V gene has CDR1 KGHSY and CDR2 FQNENV. The CDR3 nucleotides are TGTGCCAGCAGCCCGCCGGGACAGGGGGTTCGTGGCTACACCTTC. Encoded protein: CASSPPGQGVRGYTF.

The rearrangement uses TRBV27 and TRBJ2-5, with D uncertain. Germline lookup yields CDR1 MNHEY and CDR2 SMNVEV (reference sequence). Between the trimmed V and J ends, which lost 6 bases and 0 bases, there was a span of 14 bases. The CDR3 runs to 15 residues. In DNA form, the CDR3 reads TGTGCCAGCAGCCGTCAAGCCGAAAACCAAGAGACCCAGTACTTC. Protein: CASSRQAENQETQYF.

V gene TRBV7-9 combines with J gene TRBJ1-4; 10 positions agree with TRBD1. The CDR3 has 15 residues. The V segment lost 1 base and the J segment 5 bases; nucleotides outside the gene matches: 1. CDR1 SEHNR and CDR2 FQNEAQ come from the germline V gene (reference sequence). The CDR3 protein is CASSLEGQGNEKLFF. CDR3 DNA: TGTGCCAGCAGCTTAGAGGGACAGGGGAATGAAAAACTGTTTTTT.